This T cell receptor (beta chain) was recovered during a study of T cells in localized non-small cell lung cancer. Sequencing was performed with immunoSEQ multiplex PCR; in TCRdb, only in-frame clones are kept and a portion is missing. Of more than 20,000 clones listed, more than 75% are singletons. CDR1 is SGHTA and CDR2 is FQGNSA in the germline V gene. V gave up 2 bases and J gave up 2 bases, with 7 bases separating them. This CDR3 region has 14 residues. This sequence originates from a woman aged 40 to 75 with stage II squamous cell lung carcinoma. The chain links TRBV7-2 to TRBJ1-5; D remains ambiguous. Sample: PBMCs, taken before any cancer treatment. CDR3 bases: TGTGCCAGCAGCTTATCAGAGGGCAATCAGCCCCAGCATTTT. It specifies CASSLSEGNQPQHF.